This paragraph reports one T cell receptor beta chain. This table comes from immunoSEQ multiplex PCR, and its TCRdb copy is limited to in-frame clones, with some not included. The sample has roughly 100,000 clones, about 89% seen once; the top ten hold 2.5% to 4%. This record belongs to a study of T cell responses to AZD1222 COVID-19 vaccine. Trimming stripped 5 bases from V and 1 base from J, with 10 bases between. Per the germline V gene, CDR1 is SNHLY and CDR2 is FYNNEI. This CDR3 has 14 amino acids. The genes are TRBV2 and TRBJ2-3; D call uncertain. This TCR derives from an adult who received the MenACWY meningococcal vaccine as a control. Sample: peripheral blood, taken 28 days after the second dose of the MenACWY control vaccine. The CDR3 DNA reads as TGTGCCAGCAGTTTAGGTATAGGCACAGATACGCAGTATTTT. It specifies CASSLGIGTDTQYF. Combining the CDR3 with reference TRBV2 and TRBJ2-3 gives the whole variable domain EPEVTQTPSHQVTQMGQEVILRCVPISNHLYFYWYRQILGQKVEFLVSFYNNEISEKSEIFDDQFSVERPDGSNFTLKIRSTKLEDSAMYFCASSLGIGTDTQYFGPGTRLTVL.